Listed here are 19 T cell receptor beta chains from one sample, sequenced in a study of graft-versus-host responses after intestinal transplantation. Clones were read by immunoSEQ multiplex PCR, and TCRdb kept only the in-frame ones, dropping some. The sample has some 77,000 clones, 80% to 95% seen once; the top ten hold approximately 0.7%. The specimen was PBMCs, collected 98 days after intestinal transplantation. The receptors originated from a human patient who received an intestinal transplant, so some T cells may come from the graft donor.

The chain couples TRBV19 to TRBJ1-2; 10 nucleotides line up with TRBD1. The CDR3 runs to 15 residues. CDR1 and CDR2 (germline): LNHDA, SQIVND (reference sequence). V dropped 5 bases and J dropped 5; count of bases not matched to a gene: 8. In nucleotides, the CDR3 is TGTGCCAGTAGTTTGATGACAGGGGGCTTATATGGCTACACCTTC. Residues: CASSLMTGGLYGYTF.

The chain links TRBV7-2 to TRBJ1-3; 7 bases match TRBD1. Germline assignment: CDR1 SGHTA and CDR2 FQGNSA. V gave up 0 bases and J gave up 4 bases; unmatched junction bases: 3. This CDR3 comprises 15 residues. In DNA form, the CDR3 reads TGTGCCAGCAGCTTAGCAGGGGGCTCCGGAAACACCATATATTTT. Translation gives CASSLAGGSGNTIYF.

The gene calls are TRBV2 and TRBJ2-1; D remains unclear. The germline gives CDR1 SNHLY, CDR2 FYNNEI. The CDR3 loop spans 11 amino acids. The V and J ends lost 4 bases and 7 bases respectively, with 5 bases between them. The CDR3 nucleotides read TGTGCCAGCAGTGGGGGAAATGAGCAGTTCTTC. Residues: CASSGGNEQFF.

The chain joins TRBV15 to TRBJ2-5; 7 bases fit TRBD1. The length of the CDR3 is 17 residues. The V segment lost 3 bases and the J segment 2 bases; nucleotides outside the gene matches: 12. The germline CDR1 and CDR2 sequences are LNHNV and YYDKDF (reference sequence). The CDR3: CATSRAWDSLLQETQYF. CDR3 coding DNA: TGTGCCACCAGCAGGGCCTGGGACAGCTTGCTTCAAGAGACCCAGTACTTC.

The V and J genes are TRBV5-1 and TRBJ1-6, with no clear D. The germline gives CDR1 SGHRS, CDR2 YFSETQ. Between the trimmed V and J ends, which lost 0 bases and 8 bases, there was a span of 6 bases. The CDR3 has 13 residues. CDR3 residues: CASSLAADSPLHF. CDR3 bases: TGCGCCAGCAGCTTGGCCGCGGATTCACCCCTCCACTTT.

This clone was counted a single time. J is TRBJ2-5 and V is TRBV6-5, with 8 nucleotides matching TRBD2. CDR1 is MNHEY, CDR2 SVGAGI, per germline. The junction had 6 bases not matched to a gene; V was cut back by 7 bases and J by 2 bases. The CDR3 extends over 14 amino acids. The CDR3 loop reads CASTGGWGQETQYF. The CDR3 nucleotides are TGTGCCAGCACGGGGGGGTGGGGTCAAGAGACCCAGTACTTC.

The rearrangement links TRBV5-4 to TRBJ2-5, with D possibly TRBD2 on 7 matching bases. The J call may be incorrect, as the DNA end agrees better with TRBJ2-7. Germline V gene data show CDR1 as SGHNT and CDR2 as YYREEE (reference sequence). The CDR3 is made up of 14 amino acids. As DNA, the CDR3 is TGTGCCAGCAGCTCGGAAGGGGGGGCGGCCGAGCAGTACTTC. It specifies CASSSEGGAAEQYF.

The chain has TRBV7-9 and TRBJ2-2; D is uncertain. From germline, CDR1 is SEHNR and CDR2 FQNEAQ (reference sequence). The V end lost 5 bases, the J end lost 6 bases, and 19 bases lay between the germline ends. The CDR3 totals 16 residues. The CDR3 loop reads CASSPSTAGDPGELFF. For the CDR3, the DNA is TGTGCCAGCAGCCCTTCCACGGCCGGCGACCCCGGGGAGCTGTTTTTT.

The rearrangement uses TRBV12-5 and TRBJ2-3; D unresolved. CDR3 length: 15 residues. The germline CDR1 and CDR2 sequences are LGHNT and FRNRAP. The V gene lost 2 bases and the J gene lost 2 bases, with 11 bases spanning the gap. CDR3 nucleotide sequence: TGTGCTAGTGGTTTGAAGGGTAGGGTCACAGATACGCAGTATTTT. Translation gives CASGLKGRVTDTQYF.

This clone was observed once. This chain uses TRBV5-5 with TRBJ1-2; no clear D gene. This CDR3 contains 17 residues. Per germline, CDR1 SGHKS and CDR2 YYEKEE (reference sequence). Trimming removed 0 bases from V and 2 bases from J, with 17 bases in between. CDR3 nucleotide sequence: TGTGCCAGCAGCTTGGCGGATATCCAGGCCACGAACTATGGCTACACCTTC. Encoded protein: CASSLADIQATNYGYTF.

The V call is TRBV5-1, the J call TRBJ1-2; D might be TRBD1 (5 bases). The V gene lost 5 bases and the J gene lost 8 bases, with 13 bases spanning the gap. Germline V gives CDR1 SGHRS, CDR2 YFSETQ. This CDR3 is built from 12 residues. CDR3 sequence: CASSIRGKGYTF. The CDR3 nucleotides read TGCGCCAGCAGTATTAGGGGAAAGGGCTACACCTTC.

This chain joins TRBV4-1 and TRBJ2-4; TRBD2 agrees at 9 bases. The germline gives CDR1 MGHRA, CDR2 YSYEKL. Trimming at V came to 1 base and at J to 7 bases, leaving 11 bases not matched to a gene. This CDR3 spans 17 amino acids. For the CDR3, the DNA is TGCGCCAGCAGCCAAGTCCCGTGGCGGGGGGGCCGGAACATTCAGTACTTC. Residues: CASSQVPWRGGRNIQYF.

The chain recombines TRBV6-1 with TRBJ2-3; 9 positions match TRBD2. The length of the CDR3 is 15 residues. The germline gives CDR1 MNHNS, CDR2 SASEGT. V was clipped by 6 bases and J by 4 bases; unmatched bases: 8. CDR3 sequence reads: CASSGLALYSDTQYF. Here the CDR3 DNA reads TGTGCCAGCAGCGGACTAGCGCTCTACTCAGATACGCAGTATTTT.

CDR3 coding DNA: TGTGCCAGCAGTCCCACCCTACAGGGTAATGAGCAGTTCTTC. Translating it yields CASSPTLQGNEQFF. The chain has TRBV6-5 and TRBJ2-1; D possibly corresponds to TRBD1 (6 bases). Germline assignment: CDR1 MNHEY and CDR2 SVGAGI. The V end lost 5 bases, the J end lost 7 bases, and 15 bases lay between the germline ends. The CDR3 covers 14 residues.

This clone came up a few times. The chain has TRBV2 and TRBJ2-2; no firm D call. This CDR3 contains 14 residues. Germline-derived CDR1 and CDR2 are SNHLY and FYNNEI. V was trimmed by 2 bases and J by 4 bases, leaving 8 bases between them. CDR3 in amino acids: CASSERPLTGELFF. CDR3 sequence (DNA): TGTGCCAGCAGTGAAAGACCTCTCACCGGGGAGCTGTTTTTT.

J is TRBJ1-1 and V is TRBV4-2; TRBD1 agrees at 7 bases. The CDR3 is 14 amino acids. The junction had 3 bases not matched to a gene; V was cut back by 1 base and J by 4 bases. The V gene's germline CDR1 is LGHNA and CDR2 YNFKEQ. CDR3 region: CASSQAGGSTEAFF. The DNA for the CDR3 is TGTGCCAGCAGCCAAGCAGGGGGGAGCACTGAAGCTTTCTTT.

The V call is TRBV7-6, the J call TRBJ2-1; tentative D call: TRBD2 (5 bases). With 3 bases removed from V and 4 bases from J, the gap between germline ends came to 7 bases. The V gene's germline CDR1 is SGHVS and CDR2 FNYEAQ. The CDR3 has 13 residues. CDR3 sequence: CASSFRGYNEQFF. CDR3 sequence (DNA): TGTGCCAGCAGCTTCCGGGGTTACAATGAGCAGTTCTTC.

The sample holds one count of this clone. This rearrangement joins TRBV2 to TRBJ2-7; TRBD1 is a possible D gene (6 bases). Trimming shortened V by 3 bases and J by 2 bases, and 11 bases separated the two germline ends. The CDR3 spans 14 residues. Germline assignment: CDR1 SNHLY and CDR2 FYNNEI. CDR3 bases: TGTGCCAGCAGTGACAGGGGATCGGCCTACGAGCAGTACTTC. Translated, it gives CASSDRGSAYEQYF. The whole variable domain, remainder taken from reference TRBV2 and TRBJ2-7, is EPEVTQTPSHQVTQMGQEVILRCVPISNHLYFYWYRQILGQKVEFLVSFYNNEISEKSEIFDDQFSVERPDGSNFTLKIRSTKLEDSAMYFCASSDRGSAYEQYFGPGTRLTVT.

This clone was observed a single time. The V call is TRBV28, the J call TRBJ2-1, with 8 bases that match TRBD2. CDR1 and CDR2 (germline): MDHEN, SYDVKM. The CDR3 has 18 amino acids. V was pared by 5 bases and J by 9 bases, with 21 bases of the junction left unmatched. CDR3 region: CASSLPGTRKGLNFEQFF. The CDR3 DNA reads as TGTGCCAGCAGTCTTCCCGGGACTAGAAAGGGCCTAAATTTTGAGCAGTTCTTC.